The 27 T cell receptor beta chains in this list originate from one sample, sequenced in a study of early T cells in non-severe SARS-CoV-2 infection. MiXCR was run by TCRdb on the 5' RACE reads, yielding one entry per CDR3 protein. Of more than 80,000 distinct CDR3 sequences detected, 13% to 15% appear once; the ten largest clones hold roughly 6.4%. Sequencing was done on a sample of whole blood. Source of these receptors: an adult who was a healthcare worker with PCR-confirmed SARS-CoV-2 infection or an uninfected control (not recorded which).

Worth noting for this clonotype: A read error is possible here, since a much larger clone lies one base away. The chain recombines TRBV5-6 with TRBJ2-1; 7 bases line up with TRBD1. The CDR3 consists of 13 residues. The germline V gene encodes CDR1 SGHDT and CDR2 YYEEEE. The CDR3 spells CASSWTGYNVQFF. In nucleotides, the CDR3 is TGTGCCAGCAGCTGGACAGGTTACAATGTGCAGTTCTTC.

The chain uses TRBV7-2 and TRBJ2-7; 8 bases are a match to TRBD2. The V gene's germline CDR1 is SGHTA and CDR2 FQGNSA. J gave up 2 bases and V 2 bases, and 5 bases lay outside the gene matches. This CDR3 has 15 residues. CDR3 sequence (DNA): TGTGCCAGCAGCTTACAAGCGGGAGAAGCCTACGAGCAGTACTTC. Protein sequence: CASSLQAGEAYEQYF. The complete variable domain, with remaining parts taken from reference TRBV7-2 and TRBJ2-7, reads GAGVSQSPSNKVTEKGKDVELRCDPISGHTALYWYRQSLGQGLEFLIYFQGNSAPDKSGLPSDRFSAERTGGSVSTLTIQRTQQEDSAVYLCASSLQAGEAYEQYFGPGTRLTVT.

The chain joins TRBV11-2 to TRBJ1-1; D remains ambiguous. CDR3 length: 12 residues. V was clipped by 5 bases and J by 4 bases, with 8 bases between them. Germline assignment: CDR1 SGHAT and CDR2 FQNNGV. The CDR3 nucleotides are TGTGCCAGCAGCCCTGACCGCACTGAAGCTTTCTTT. The encoded protein is CASSPDRTEAFF.

The table lists this clonotype with a few counts. The chain combines TRBV14 with TRBJ1-2; D call uncertain. Per germline, CDR1 SGHDN and CDR2 FVKESK. V was pared by 1 base and J by 2 bases, with 2 bases between. This CDR3 has 12 residues. CDR3 region: CASSQGNYGYTF. For the CDR3, the DNA is TGTGCCAGCAGCCAAGGAAACTATGGCTACACCTTC. The full variable domain, in which reference TRBV14 and TRBJ1-2 provide the parts outside the CDR3, is EAGVTQFPSHSVIEKGQTVTLRCDPISGHDNLYWYRRVMGKEIKFLLHFVKESKQDESGMPNNRFLAERTGGTYSTLKVQPAELEDSGVYFCASSQGNYGYTFGSGTRLTVV.

There are a few counts of this clonotype. The V call is TRBV7-9, the J call TRBJ1-1; 9 positions match TRBD1. The CDR3 runs to 15 residues. The J segment lost 1 base and the V segment lost 4 bases, leaving 4 bases of the junction unmatched. Germline-derived CDR1 and CDR2 are SEHNR and FQNEAQ (reference sequence). CDR3 sequence: CASSSNRGRNTEAFF. The CDR3, as DNA: TGTGCCAGCAGCTCTAACAGGGGGCGGAACACTGAAGCTTTCTTT. Looking up the rest from reference TRBV7-9 and TRBJ1-1 gives the full variable domain: DTGVSQNPRHKITKRGQNVTFRCDPISEHNRLYWYRQTLGQGPEFLTYFQNEAQLEKSRLLSDRFSAERPKGSFSTLEIQRTEQGDSAMYLCASSSNRGRNTEAFFGQGTRLTVV.

This chain uses TRBV7-3 with TRBJ2-3; tentatively, D is TRBD2 (5 bases). Germline CDR1 reads SGHTA; CDR2 reads FQGTGA. Trimming pared 5 bases from V and 8 bases from J, leaving 11 bases between. This CDR3 spans 12 amino acids. The CDR3 here is CASSEVRGTQYF. The CDR3 DNA is TGTGCCAGCAGCGAAGTCCGGGGTACGCAGTATTTT.

This clonotype was picked up a small number of times. The genes are TRBV29-1 and TRBJ2-1; 8 nucleotides match TRBD1. J gave up 8 bases and V 7 bases, and 7 bases lay outside the gene matches. This CDR3 region has 12 residues. Germline V lookup: CDR1 SQVTM, CDR2 ANQGSEA. CDR3 sequence: CSGSQGADEQFF. DNA of the CDR3: TGCAGCGGATCCCAGGGGGCGGATGAGCAGTTCTTC.

The sample holds a few counts of this clonotype. The chain has TRBV12-3 or TRBV12-4 and TRBJ1-1; no clear D gene. V lost 6 bases and J 1 base, leaving 9 bases between the germline ends. The CDR3 is made up of 13 amino acids. CDR3 region: CASSMGKNTEAFF. The CDR3 nucleotides read TGTGCCAGCAGCATGGGGAAGAACACTGAAGCTTTCTTT.

This clonotype has only a few counts. The chain has TRBV3-1 and TRBJ2-3; 14 nucleotides line up with TRBD2. Germline lookup yields CDR1 LGHDT and CDR2 YNNKEL (reference sequence). Trimming removed 4 bases from V and 6 bases from J; junction bases left unmatched: 12. The CDR3 loop spans 18 amino acids. In DNA, the CDR3 is TGTGCCAGCAGCCTGCGGACTAGCGGGAGGTCGGGGAAGGATACGCAGTATTTT. Protein product: CASSLRTSGRSGKDTQYF.

This clonotype was seen at least ten times. The chain is built from TRBV13 and TRBJ1-1; D may be TRBD1 (6 bases). Trimming left V 5 bases short and J 1 base short, with 14 bases between. The germline V gene encodes CDR1 PRHDT and CDR2 FYEKMQ (reference sequence). This CDR3 region has 15 residues. CDR3 protein: CASSLGHGSNTEAFF. For the CDR3, the DNA is TGTGCCAGCAGCCTGGGACACGGCTCGAACACTGAAGCTTTCTTT.

V is TRBV29-1 and J is TRBJ2-3; D is undetermined. Germline loops: CDR1 SQVTM, CDR2 ANQGSEA. V was pared by 0 bases and J by 1 base, with 14 bases between. This CDR3 has 16 residues. CDR3 region: CSVEDRSRARTDTQYF. CDR3 sequence (DNA): TGCAGCGTTGAAGATCGGTCCCGGGCCCGCACAGATACGCAGTATTTT.

There are many counts of this clonotype. This chain connects TRBV6-5 to TRBJ1-1; a possible D gene is TRBD1 (6 bases). From germline, CDR1 is MNHEY and CDR2 SVGAGI. The CDR3 length is 12 residues. Trimming left V 5 bases short and J 10 bases short, with 14 bases between. CDR3 sequence reads: CASSNPGDRAFF. The CDR3 coding sequence is TGTGCCAGCAGTAACCCAGGGGATCGAGCTTTCTTT.

This chain joins TRBV7-8 and TRBJ2-5; D perhaps matches TRBD2 (6 bases). CDR3 length: 16 amino acids. The V gene lost 2 bases and the J gene lost 3 bases, with 16 bases spanning the gap. Germline V gene sequence: CDR1 SGHVS, CDR2 FQNEAQ. CDR3 sequence (DNA): TGTGCCAGCAGCTTAACTCGCGGGGATTTAGAAGAGACCCAGTACTTC. It specifies CASSLTRGDLEETQYF. The whole variable domain, remainder taken from reference TRBV7-8 and TRBJ2-5, is GAGVSQSPRYKVAKRGQDVALRCDPISGHVSLFWYQQALGQGPEFLTYFQNEAQLDKSGLPSDRFFAERPEGSVSTLKIQRTQQEDSAVYLCASSLTRGDLEETQYFGPGTRLLVL.

This clonotype appeared many times. The chain couples TRBV11-2 to TRBJ1-1; D not resolved. In germline, CDR1 is SGHAT, CDR2 FQNNGV. Trimming removed 5 bases at V and 1 base at J, with 8 bases between. CDR3 size: 13 residues. DNA for the CDR3: TGTGCCAGCAGCACGAACGGGAACACTGAAGCTTTCTTT. It codes for CASSTNGNTEAFF.

The J gene is TRBJ1-2, the V gene TRBV29-1; D is undetermined. Per the germline V gene, CDR1 is SQVTM and CDR2 is ANQGSEA. CDR3 length: 12 amino acids. CDR3 DNA sequence: TGCGCCTTAGGTTCCCCGGGGAATGGCTACACCTTC. Its protein is CALGSPGNGYTF.

Points on this clonotype: Without the conserved terminal phenylalanine or tryptophan, this CDR3 likely stems from a read error. The gene calls are TRBV29-1 and TRBJ2-2; the D is unclear. Trimming removed 3 bases from V and 1 base from J, with 3 bases in between. This CDR3 region has 12 residues. Germline CDR1 SQVTM, CDR2 ANQGSEA. CDR3 region: CSVELNTGELFL. The CDR3 DNA follows: TGCAGCGTTGAGCTGAACACCGGGGAGCTGTTTCTT.

This clonotype was found a few times. The chain carries TRBV3-1 and TRBJ1-3; no clear D. In germline, CDR1 is LGHDT, CDR2 YNNKEL (reference sequence). CDR3 length equals 16 residues. Trimming shortened V by 1 base and J by 4 bases, and 14 bases separated the two germline ends. CDR3 sequence: CASSQATARLGNTIYF. The CDR3 DNA is TGTGCCAGCAGCCAAGCGACGGCGCGGTTGGGAAACACCATATATTTT.

This clonotype has ten or more counts. The chain has TRBV7-9 and TRBJ2-7, with D perhaps TRBD1 (5 bases). From germline, CDR1 is SEHNR and CDR2 FQNEAQ (reference sequence). V gave up 2 bases and J gave up 6 bases, with 11 bases separating them. CDR3 length equals 13 residues. CDR3 sequence reads: CASSLRQLGEQYF. CDR3 in DNA: TGTGCCAGCAGCTTACGACAGCTTGGCGAGCAGTACTTC.

This clonotype was recorded at least ten times. The V call is TRBV29-1, the J call TRBJ1-2; 7 bases align to TRBD1. The CDR3 spans 11 residues. Per germline, CDR1 SQVTM and CDR2 ANQGSEA. V lost 6 bases to trimming and J lost 6 bases; unmatched junction nucleotides: 4. This CDR3 reads CSVSGGDGYTF. CDR3 bases: TGCAGCGTATCAGGGGGGGATGGCTACACCTTC.

The rearrangement joins TRBV27 to TRBJ1-2; TRBD1 is a possible D gene (6 bases). The germline gives CDR1 MNHEY, CDR2 SMNVEV (reference sequence). Trimming left V 8 bases short and J 4 bases short, with 14 bases between. The CDR3 is made up of 13 amino acids. Here the CDR3 reads CASGGAPGYGYTF. The CDR3 DNA reads TGTGCCAGCGGGGGGGCCCCTGGCTATGGCTACACCTTC.

This clonotype was seen many times. This rearrangement joins TRBV11-3 to TRBJ2-3; 9 bases line up with TRBD2. The CDR3 length is 15 residues. CDR1 SGHNT and CDR2 YENEEA come from the germline V gene. V lost 5 bases, J lost 2 bases, and 5 bases stayed unmatched. Here the CDR3 reads CASSLGLALTDTQYF. Here the CDR3 DNA reads TGTGCCAGCAGCCTGGGACTAGCCCTCACAGATACGCAGTATTTT.

There are a few counts of this clonotype. The chain uses TRBV9 and TRBJ2-1, with 12 bases lining up with TRBD2. Germline assignment: CDR1 SGDLS and CDR2 YYNGEE. V was pared by 4 bases and J by 5 bases, with 10 bases of the junction left unmatched. The CDR3 runs 17 residues. CDR3 in amino acids: CASSPRLAGVLHNEQFF. In nucleotides, the CDR3 is TGTGCCAGCAGCCCAAGACTAGCGGGAGTGCTCCACAATGAGCAGTTCTTC. Based on the CDR3 plus reference TRBV9 and TRBJ2-1, the full variable domain is DSGVTQTPKHLITATGQRVTLRCSPRSGDLSVYWYQQSLDQGLQFLIQYYNGEERAKGNILERFSAQQFPDLHSELNLSSLELGDSALYFCASSPRLAGVLHNEQFFGPGTRLTVL.

A few counts support this clonotype. The rearrangement joins TRBV5-6 to TRBJ1-5; TRBD1 might be the D (5 bases). With 0 bases removed from V and 3 bases from J, the gap between germline ends came to 10 bases. The CDR3 is 15 amino acids. The germline gives CDR1 SGHDT, CDR2 YYEEEE. The CDR3 DNA sequence: TGTGCCAGCAGCTTGGCCGGGGCCTCCAATCAGCCCCAGCATTTT. Protein: CASSLAGASNQPQHF. Full variable domain (rest looked up from reference TRBV5-6 and TRBJ1-5): DAGVTQSPTHLIKTRGQQVTLRCSPKSGHDTVSWYQQALGQGPQFIFQYYEEEERQRGNFPDRFSGHQFPNYSSELNVNALLLGDSALYLCASSLAGASNQPQHFGDGTRLSIL.

This clonotype was found a few times. The chain uses TRBV24-1 and TRBJ1-2; TRBD1 agrees at 7 bases. CDR3 length: 13 residues. The V segment lost 3 bases and the J segment 6 bases; nucleotides outside the gene matches: 3. The germline V gene encodes CDR1 KGHDR and CDR2 SFDVKD. CDR3 in DNA: TGTGCCACCAGTGATCGCACAGGGGATGGCTACACCTTC. Translated, it gives CATSDRTGDGYTF.

The count of this clonotype is one. The CDR3 DNA reads as TGTGCCAGCAGCCACCGAGGGCTAGCGGGAGTTATGTTCTTC. It translates to CASSHRGLAGVMFF. The gene calls are TRBV7-2 and TRBJ2-1; TRBD2 matches 10 bases. Germline V lookup: CDR1 SGHTA, CDR2 FQGNSA. Unmatched junction bases numbered 13, after V lost 5 bases and J lost 15 bases. CDR3 size: 14 residues.

The sample holds a few counts of this clonotype. This sequence joins TRBV20-1 and TRBJ2-5; possibly TRBD2 for D (5 bases). Trimming took off 2 bases at V and 5 bases at J, with 15 bases between the two ends. This CDR3 is 14 amino acids long. Germline CDR1 and CDR2: DFQATT and SNEGSKA (reference sequence). CDR3 sequence (DNA): TGCAGTGCTAGATTTCTGGTGGGCGGGGAGACCCAGTACTTC. As protein: CSARFLVGGETQYF.

This chain links TRBV29-1 with TRBJ2-1; 10 nucleotides match TRBD2. V shed 3 bases and J 2 bases; nucleotides not matched to a gene: 7. The CDR3 covers 16 residues. Per the germline V gene, CDR1 is SQVTM and CDR2 is ANQGSEA. The CDR3 is CSVDSASGSPYNEQFF. The CDR3 DNA is TGCAGCGTTGATTCGGCTAGCGGGAGCCCCTACAATGAGCAGTTCTTC.